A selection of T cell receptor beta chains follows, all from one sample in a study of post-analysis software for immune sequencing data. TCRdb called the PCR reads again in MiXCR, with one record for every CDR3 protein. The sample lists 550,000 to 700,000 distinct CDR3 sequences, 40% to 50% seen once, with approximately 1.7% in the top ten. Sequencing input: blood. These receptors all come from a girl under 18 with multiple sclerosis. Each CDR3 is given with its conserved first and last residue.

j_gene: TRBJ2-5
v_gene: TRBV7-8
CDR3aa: CASSPLSGLGLQETQYF

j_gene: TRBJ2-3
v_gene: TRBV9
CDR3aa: CASSVEVTDTQYF

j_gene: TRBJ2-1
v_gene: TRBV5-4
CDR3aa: CASSLARQNSYNEQFF

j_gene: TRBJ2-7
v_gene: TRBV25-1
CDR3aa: CASSGPFVPLRDREAEQYF

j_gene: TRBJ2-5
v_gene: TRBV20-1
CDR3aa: CSARAAPPAQETQYF

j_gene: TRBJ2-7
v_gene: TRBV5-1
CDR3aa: CASSSPSGTGRVAYEQYF

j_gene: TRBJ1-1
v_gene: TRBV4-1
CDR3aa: CASSQDRAPNTEAFF

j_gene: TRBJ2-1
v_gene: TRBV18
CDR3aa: CASSPSGGLSNEQFF

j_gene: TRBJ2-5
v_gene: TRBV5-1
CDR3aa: CASSFEMGETQYF

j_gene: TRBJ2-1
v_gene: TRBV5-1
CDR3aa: CASSLAPGSYNEQFF

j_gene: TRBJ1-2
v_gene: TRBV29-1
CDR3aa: CSVTGRGNYGYTF

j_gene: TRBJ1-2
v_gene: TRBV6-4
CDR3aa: CASSDSSGGDYGYTF

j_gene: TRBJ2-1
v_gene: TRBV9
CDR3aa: CASSVGTSDYNEQFF

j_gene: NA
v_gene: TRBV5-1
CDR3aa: CASSPGRAEYYEQYF

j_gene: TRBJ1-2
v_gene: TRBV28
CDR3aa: CASRMGQGGGYTF

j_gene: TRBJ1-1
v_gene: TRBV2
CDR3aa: CASRRTETNTEAFF

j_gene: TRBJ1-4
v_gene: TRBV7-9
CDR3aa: CASSLQGGRGEKLFF

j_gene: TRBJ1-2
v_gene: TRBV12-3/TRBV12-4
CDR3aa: CASSFSRGGYTF

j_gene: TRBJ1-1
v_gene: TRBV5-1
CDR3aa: CASSPGSAANTEAFF

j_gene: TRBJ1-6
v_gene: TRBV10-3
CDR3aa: CAISELRTGNSPLHF

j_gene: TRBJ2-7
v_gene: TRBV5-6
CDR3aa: CASSLGDREITYEQYF

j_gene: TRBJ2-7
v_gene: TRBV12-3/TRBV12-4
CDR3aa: CASTSEFSYEQYF

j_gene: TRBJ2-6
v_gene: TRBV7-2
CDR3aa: CASRGAGGPPGANVLTF